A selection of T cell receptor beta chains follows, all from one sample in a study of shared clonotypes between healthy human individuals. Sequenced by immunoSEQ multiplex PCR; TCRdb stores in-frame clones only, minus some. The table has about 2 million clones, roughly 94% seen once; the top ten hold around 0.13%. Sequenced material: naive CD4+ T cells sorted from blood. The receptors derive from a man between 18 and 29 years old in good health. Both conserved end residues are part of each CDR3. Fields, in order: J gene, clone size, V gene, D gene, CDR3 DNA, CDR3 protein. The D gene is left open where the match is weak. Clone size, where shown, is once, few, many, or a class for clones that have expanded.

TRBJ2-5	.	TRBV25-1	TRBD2	TGTGCCAGCAGTGGTCGACTAGCGGGAGGAGAGACCCAGTACTTC	CASSGRLAGGETQYF
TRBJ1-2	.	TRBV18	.	TGTGCCAGCTCACCACGAGCAGAGGCTAACTATGGCTACACCTTC	CASSPRAEANYGYTF
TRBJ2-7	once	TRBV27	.	TGTGCCAGCAGCCTCCGGAGGGGCCTCGAGCAGTACTTC	CASSLRRGLEQYF
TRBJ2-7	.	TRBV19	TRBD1	TGTGCCAGTAGTATGGGACAGACAGGCTCCTACGAGCAGTACTTC	CASSMGQTGSYEQYF
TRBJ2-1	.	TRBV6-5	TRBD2	TGTGCCAGCACCCTCTGGGGGAGGGGCAACAATGAGCAGTTCTTC	CASTLWGRGNNEQFF
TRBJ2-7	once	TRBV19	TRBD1	TGTGCCAGTAGCGGACAGGCCTACGAGCAGTACTTC	CASSGQAYEQYF
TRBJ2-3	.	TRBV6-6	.	TGTGCCAGCAGTTACTCTCCGATCAGCACAGATACGCAGTATTTT	CASSYSPISTDTQYF
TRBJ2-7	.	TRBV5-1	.	TGCGCCAGCAGCAAGGACTTTGAGGGCGAGCAGTACTTC	CASSKDFEGEQYF
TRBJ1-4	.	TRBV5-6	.	TGTGCCAGCAGCTTGGCCGAGGGTGGGAGGAGTGAAAAACTGTTTTTT	CASSLAEGGRSEKLFF
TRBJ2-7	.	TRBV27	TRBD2	TGTGCCAGCAGGCGACTAGCGGGCCTATACGAGCAGTACTTC	CASRRLAGLYEQYF
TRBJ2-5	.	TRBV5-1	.	TGCGCCAGCAGCTCGATGGGGGCTGCGGGGGAGACCCAGTACTTC	CASSSMGAAGETQYF
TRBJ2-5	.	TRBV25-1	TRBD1	TGTGCCAGCAGTGAGGCAGGGGGCCAGGGGACCCAGTACTTC	CASSEAGGQGTQYF
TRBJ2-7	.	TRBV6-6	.	TGTGCCAGCAGTTACTCGACCTTAAAGGGTGAGCAGTACTTC	CASSYSTLKGEQYF
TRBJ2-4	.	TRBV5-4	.	TGTGCCACCTCTGCGGGGTGGGAAAACATTCAGTACTTC	CATSAGWENIQYF
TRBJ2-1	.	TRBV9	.	TGTGCCAGCAGCGTAGTGGGGCTAGTCGGCAATGAGCAGTTCTTC	CASSVVGLVGNEQFF
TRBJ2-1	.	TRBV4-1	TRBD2	TGCGCCAGCAGCCGTCCAGCGGGGGGGCCGTTGAATGAGCAGTTCTTC	CASSRPAGGPLNEQFF
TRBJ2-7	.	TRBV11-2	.	TGTGCCAGCAGCCTGGACAGTTTTACCTACGAGCAGTACTTC	CASSLDSFTYEQYF
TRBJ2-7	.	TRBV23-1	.	TGCGCCATCCAACATAAAGACAGGGAGGAAGAGCAGTACTTC	CAIQHKDREEEQYF
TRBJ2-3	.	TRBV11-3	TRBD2	TGTGCCAGCAGCTTAGGTCTGGGAGGGAGAAACACAGATACGCAGTATTTT	CASSLGLGGRNTDTQYF
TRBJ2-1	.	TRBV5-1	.	TGCGCCAGCAGCTCCAACACCGGCCGCAATGAGCAGTTCTTC	CASSSNTGRNEQFF
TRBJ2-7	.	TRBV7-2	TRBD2	TGTGCCAGCAGCTTAGCTCGGGAGGTTGCCTACGAGCAGTACTTC	CASSLAREVAYEQYF
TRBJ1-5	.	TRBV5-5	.	TGTGCCAGCAGCTTGGACGGGCAGAATAATCAGCCCCAGCATTTT	CASSLDGQNNQPQHF
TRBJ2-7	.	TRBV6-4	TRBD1	TGTGCCAGCAGTGCACCGGGATCTGGGACAGGGGGAGGCGAGCAGTACTTC	CASSAPGSGTGGGEQYF
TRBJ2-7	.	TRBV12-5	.	TGTGCTAGTGGTAAGGACATCTCCTACGAGCAGTACTTC	CASGKDISYEQYF
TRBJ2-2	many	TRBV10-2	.	TGCGCCAGCATCCCTCCCTTTGACACCGGGGAGCTGTTTTTT	CASIPPFDTGELFF
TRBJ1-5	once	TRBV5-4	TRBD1	TGTGCCAGCAGCTTACAGGGGGGGACTCAGCCCCAGCATTTT	CASSLQGGTQPQHF
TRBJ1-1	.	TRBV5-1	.	TGCGCCAGCTCCATCCCGGGGGTCGGAGCTTTCTTT	CASSIPGVGAFF
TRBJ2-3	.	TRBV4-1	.	TGCGCCAGCAGCCAGGAGCGGGTGACAGATACGCAGTATTTT	CASSQERVTDTQYF
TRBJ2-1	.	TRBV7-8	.	TGTGCCAGCAGCTTTGACCGAAGGGGCTCCTACAATGAGCAGTTCTTC	CASSFDRRGSYNEQFF
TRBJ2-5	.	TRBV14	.	TGTGCCAGCAGCCAAGATCTCCAGGGGCGCCTGAAAGAGACCCAGTACTTC	CASSQDLQGRLKETQYF
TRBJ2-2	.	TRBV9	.	TGTGCCAGCAGCCCCCTGGGGCCAGGATCCACCGGGGAGCTGTTTTTT	CASSPLGPGSTGELFF
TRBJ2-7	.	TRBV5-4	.	TGTGCCAGCAGCCTATCCGCGGGGGCTGGCTACGAGCAGTACTTC	CASSLSAGAGYEQYF
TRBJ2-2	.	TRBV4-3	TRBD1	TGCGCCAGCAGCCATGGCAGGGGGTTGATCGGGGAGCTGTTTTTT	CASSHGRGLIGELFF
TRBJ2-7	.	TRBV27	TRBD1	TGTGCCAGCAGTTCAGGGGGCCATAGCTCCTACGAGCAGTACTTC	CASSSGGHSSYEQYF
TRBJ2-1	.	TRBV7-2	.	TGTGCCAGCAGCTTAGGAGGGAGTTTATCCTACAATGAGCAGTTCTTC	CASSLGGSLSYNEQFF
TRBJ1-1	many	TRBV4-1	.	TGCGCCAGCCGTCCCGGGGTGAACACTGAAGCTTTCTTT	CASRPGVNTEAFF
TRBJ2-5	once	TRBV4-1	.	TGCGCCAGCAGCCAAGGACTCCAAGAGACCCAGTACTTC	CASSQGLQETQYF
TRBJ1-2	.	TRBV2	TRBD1	TGTGCCAGCAGCTTGACAGGGGTCGGCTACACCTTC	CASSLTGVGYTF
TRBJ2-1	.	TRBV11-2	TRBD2	TGTGCCAGCAGCTTAAGCGGGGGGGGTGTTGAGCAGTTCTTC	CASSLSGGGVEQFF
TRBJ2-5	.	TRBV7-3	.	TGTGCCAGCAGCTTAGCGGGCGGTGCAGAGACCCAGTACTTC	CASSLAGGAETQYF
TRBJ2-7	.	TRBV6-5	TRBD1	TGTGCCAGCAGTCCCCCGGGACAGGGATCCGAGCAGTACTTC	CASSPPGQGSEQYF
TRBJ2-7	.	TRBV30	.	TGTGCCTGGAGCGGGAGACACGAGCAGTACTTC	CAWSGRHEQYF